These T cell receptor beta chains were read from a single sample in a study of cytomegalovirus exposure and HLA in healthy donors. Clones were sequenced by immunoSEQ multiplex PCR, and TCRdb holds only the in-frame ones, with some missing. The data contain a few hundred thousand clones, 75% to 90% of them singletons. Sequenced: PBMCs. Receptors originate from a woman between 18 and 29 years old in good health and CMV-seronegative. CDR3s leave out the opening cysteine and the closing phenylalanine or tryptophan.

CDR3 protein,J gene,V gene,CDR3 length
ASSPTRGGESPTDTQY,TRBJ2-3,TRBV7-9,16
ASGEAGEETQY,TRBJ2-5,TRBV2,11
ASSPTRNRMNEQF,TRBJ2-1,TRBV4-1,13
ASSYIAGEQF,TRBJ2-1,TRBV7-2,10
ASSPRGNTEAF,TRBJ1-1,TRBV5-1,11
ASKGLAELYNEQF,TRBJ2-1,TRBV19,13
ASRRLANTGELF,TRBJ2-2,TRBV2,12
ASSSLQGAYEQY,TRBJ2-7,TRBV28,12
ASSPGGTGGIYGYT,TRBJ1-2,TRBV5-1,14
ASSPGGINQPQH,TRBJ1-5,TRBV28,12
ASTREGTDTQY,TRBJ2-3,TRBV6-5,11
SVQQGDGTGELF,TRBJ2-2,TRBV29-1,12
ASSYSITASGYT,TRBJ1-2,TRBV6-5,12
ASGGPYQETQY,TRBJ2-5,TRBV9,11
ASSFTGLAGSYEQY,TRBJ2-7,TRBV28,14
ASMGSHKETQY,TRBJ2-5,TRBV28,11
ASSLGVAGLTYEQY,TRBJ2-7,TRBV5-6,14
ASSGFSRKYEQY,TRBJ2-7,TRBV2,12
ASRLTGTDTGELF,TRBJ2-2,TRBV5-4,13
ASSAHTSSGANVLT,TRBJ2-6,TRBV19,14
SVRLAGYQDNEQF,TRBJ2-1,TRBV29-1,13
ASSQNTGFGDEQF,TRBJ2-1,TRBV4-1,13
ASSEGDTSGRWKGELF,TRBJ2-2,TRBV2,16
ASSQREGPNEQY,TRBJ2-7,TRBV5-4,12
ASSQVYRDTTSYEQY,TRBJ2-7,TRBV4-3,15
ASSSGGAGSWGYT,TRBJ1-2,TRBV27,13
ASSLGIRVPHNEQF,TRBJ2-1,TRBV11-1,14
ASSPRDFAAYEQY,TRBJ2-7,TRBV27,13
SGRLAVPRGTQY,TRBJ2-3,TRBV29-1,12
ASRRTSGGQETQY,TRBJ2-5,TRBV9,13
ASSIGPAEAF,TRBJ1-1,TRBV19,10
ASSPGGNTEAF,TRBJ1-1,TRBV5-6,11
ASSRSGTQGWTGELF,TRBJ2-2,TRBV4-3,15
ARRWEGFGNTIY,TRBJ1-3,TRBV2,12
ASSQRDLYNEQF,TRBJ2-1,TRBV28,12
ASRTLGQSGNTIY,TRBJ1-3,TRBV6-5,13
ASRKGLGANYEQY,TRBJ2-7,TRBV6-1,13
ASSLGEGREQY,TRBJ2-7,TRBV7-9,11
ASSLDQTRGNEQF,TRBJ2-1,TRBV7-7,13
ASSLVLAGEYEQY,TRBJ2-7,TRBV11-2,13
ASSVGQAGYGYT,TRBJ1-2,TRBV28,12
ASSWGTGVSTEAF,TRBJ1-1,TRBV28,13
ASSVTEREGRNEQF,TRBJ2-1,TRBV9,14
ASSYPGLAGRNEQF,TRBJ2-1,TRBV6-7,14
ASSPTRTGATATNEKLF,TRBJ1-4,TRBV5-1,17
ASSDSGLTGELF,TRBJ2-2,TRBV6-4,12
ASSQRTTLTDTQY,TRBJ2-3,TRBV4-1,13
ASSGSNEQF,TRBJ2-1,TRBV6-1,9
ASSPRVGTEAF,TRBJ1-1,TRBV28,11
ASGVGQGRGNEQF,TRBJ2-1,TRBV12-5,13